A selection of T cell receptor beta chains follows, all from one sample in a study of blood T cell repertoires in COVID-19. Produced via immunoSEQ multiplex PCR; TCRdb's table is partial and in-frame only. The sample includes 18,000 or so clones, around 91% of them seen just once. The sample taken for sequencing was peripheral blood. Receptors originate from a human donor in a cohort sampled during active COVID-19. CDR3s include the opening cysteine and the closing phenylalanine or tryptophan. D genes are given only for firm matches. Size is omitted from some rows. Given values are once, few, many or a class for expanded clones.

D: TRBD2; size: NA; V: TRBV7-2; J: TRBJ2-1; DNA: TGTGCCAGCAGCTTCCTAGCGGGGGATTCCTACAATGAGCAGTTCTTC; CDR3: CASSFLAGDSYNEQFF
D: NA; size: NA; V: TRBV5-1; J: TRBJ2-1; DNA: TGCGCCAGCAGCTTTAAGGAGGGTAAGACTGAGCAGTTCTTC; CDR3: CASSFKEGKTEQFF
D: TRBD1; size: NA; V: TRBV7-6; J: TRBJ2-7; DNA: TGTGCCAGCACCGGGACAGGGCTCGAGCAGTACTTC; CDR3: CASTGTGLEQYF
D: TRBD1; size: few; V: TRBV4-1; J: TRBJ1-5; DNA: TGCGCCAGCAGCCGAAAGGGACAGGGCGACAATCAGCCCCAGCATTTT; CDR3: CASSRKGQGDNQPQHF
D: TRBD2; size: NA; V: TRBV28; J: TRBJ2-2; DNA: TGTGCCAGCAGTTCCACGACTAGCGGGAGGGGCGGGGAGCTGTTTTTT; CDR3: CASSSTTSGRGGELFF
D: NA; size: NA; V: TRBV6-4; J: TRBJ2-1; DNA: TGTGCCAGCAGTGACTCAAAGAGGTCGGATGAGCAGTTCTTC; CDR3: CASSDSKRSDEQFF
D: NA; size: NA; V: TRBV6-6; J: TRBJ1-5; DNA: TGTGCCAGCACCTCGGACAGCAGACAGCCCCAGCATTTT; CDR3: CASTSDSRQPQHF
D: TRBD1; size: NA; V: TRBV7-9; J: TRBJ1-2; DNA: TGTGCCAGCAGCCCCCGGGACAGGGGCCCCAAGGGAGGTGGCTACACCTTC; CDR3: CASSPRDRGPKGGGYTF
D: NA; size: NA; V: TRBV19; J: TRBJ1-4; DNA: TGTGCCAGTAGTATCCGCCGGGACAATAATGAAAAACTGTTTTTT; CDR3: CASSIRRDNNEKLFF
D: NA; size: NA; V: TRBV5-3; J: TRBJ1-4; DNA: TGTGCCAGAAGCAGAGATGAAAAACTGTTTTTT; CDR3: CARSRDEKLFF
D: TRBD2; size: NA; V: TRBV30; J: TRBJ2-1; DNA: TGTGCCTGGAGTGCGCCGGGGAGGGGTGGGAATGAGCAGTTCTTC; CDR3: CAWSAPGRGGNEQFF
D: TRBD2; size: NA; V: TRBV3-1/TRBV3-2; J: TRBJ2-1; DNA: TGTGCCAGCAGCCTACCTTGGGACTATCTGCTTGAGCAGTTCTTC; CDR3: CASSLPWDYLLEQFF
D: NA; size: NA; V: TRBV3-1/TRBV3-2; J: TRBJ1-1; DNA: TGTGCCAGCAGCCATGAGAAGGGGTCGGCTTTCTTT; CDR3: CASSHEKGSAFF
D: NA; size: NA; V: TRBV12-3/TRBV12-4; J: TRBJ2-7; DNA: TGTGCCAGCAGTTCCGTCTACGAGCAGTACTTC; CDR3: CASSSVYEQYF
D: NA; size: NA; V: TRBV6-5; J: TRBJ2-1; DNA: TGTGCCAGCTCTGACCCTAATTTGGGAATAGCGGAGCAGTTCTTC; CDR3: CASSDPNLGIAEQFF
D: NA; size: NA; V: TRBV5-1; J: TRBJ2-5; DNA: TGCGCCAGCAGCTTGGCCAGCCAAGAGACCCAGTACTTC; CDR3: CASSLASQETQYF
D: NA; size: NA; V: TRBV2; J: TRBJ2-2; DNA: TGTGCCAGCAGCCCTAGGTCCGCCGACACCGGGGAGCTGTTTTTT; CDR3: CASSPRSADTGELFF
D: TRBD1; size: NA; V: TRBV19; J: TRBJ1-2; DNA: TGTGCCAGCGACCTCGGGACAGGGGGGTCCTATGGCTACACCTTC; CDR3: CASDLGTGGSYGYTF
D: NA; size: NA; V: TRBV6-4; J: TRBJ1-2; DNA: TGTGCCAGCAGTGACTCGTCCACTAACTATGGCTACACCTTC; CDR3: CASSDSSTNYGYTF
D: TRBD1; size: NA; V: TRBV18; J: TRBJ1-1; DNA: TGTGCCAGCTCACCCCAGACAGGGTTGGGTAACACTGAAGCTTTCTTT; CDR3: CASSPQTGLGNTEAFF
D: TRBD1; size: NA; V: TRBV5-1; J: TRBJ1-4; DNA: TGCGCCAGCAGCAGACAGGGGGCGCGGGAAGAAAAACTGTTTTTT; CDR3: CASSRQGAREEKLFF
D: TRBD2; size: NA; V: TRBV2; J: TRBJ2-7; DNA: TGTGCCTGGGGACTAGCGGGAGCCTACGAGCAGTACTTC; CDR3: CAWGLAGAYEQYF
D: NA; size: NA; V: TRBV4-2; J: TRBJ1-1; DNA: TGTGCCAGCAGCCTCCTGCGGGTAAGCACTGAAGCTTTCTTT; CDR3: CASSLLRVSTEAFF
D: NA; size: NA; V: TRBV2; J: TRBJ2-7; DNA: TGTGCCAGCAGTGCAGGGCAGGGATTCTACGAGCAGTACTTC; CDR3: CASSAGQGFYEQYF
D: NA; size: NA; V: TRBV12-5; J: TRBJ2-7; DNA: TGTGCTAGTGGTTTTGTGCCGGAGGAGCAGTACTTC; CDR3: CASGFVPEEQYF
D: NA; size: NA; V: TRBV7-2; J: TRBJ2-5; DNA: TGTGCCAGCAGCCCCGGGACTACCCAGTACTTC; CDR3: CASSPGTTQYF
D: NA; size: NA; V: TRBV7-9; J: TRBJ2-2; DNA: TGTGCCAGCAGCTTAGGCGGGGCAAAGACCGGGGAGCTGTTTTTT; CDR3: CASSLGGAKTGELFF
D: TRBD2; size: NA; V: TRBV11-2; J: TRBJ2-1; DNA: TGTGCCAGCAGCTTAGTCGGGCCTAGCGGGGGGACTTCCTACAATGAGCAGTTCTTC; CDR3: CASSLVGPSGGTSYNEQFF
D: NA; size: NA; V: TRBV5-1; J: TRBJ2-1; DNA: TGCGCCAGCAGCTTCCAGGGTAGCCCTCCTGGAGAGCAGTTCTTC; CDR3: CASSFQGSPPGEQFF
D: TRBD2; size: NA; V: TRBV9; J: TRBJ2-2; DNA: TGTGCCAGCAGCGTGGAAGCGGGGAGGTCCACCGGGGAGCTGTTTTTT; CDR3: CASSVEAGRSTGELFF
D: TRBD2; size: NA; V: TRBV19; J: TRBJ2-2; DNA: TGTGCCAGTAGTATGACTAGCTTGTACGGGGAGCTGTTTTTT; CDR3: CASSMTSLYGELFF
D: NA; size: NA; V: TRBV6-5; J: TRBJ2-2; DNA: TGTGCCAGCAGTACTGGTAGCCCCGGGGAGCTGTTTTTT; CDR3: CASSTGSPGELFF